This entry lists 30 T cell receptor beta chains sequenced from one sample in a study of blood T cell repertoires in COVID-19. Sequencing used immunoSEQ multiplex PCR; TCRdb keeps in-frame clones, though not all of them. Counted here are some 270,000 clones, 85% occurring once; the ten biggest clones make up 5% to 8%. The sequencing sample was made of PBMCs or T cells enriched from blood (not recorded which). These receptor sequences come from a woman aged 50 to 65 who had been exposed to COVID-19.

This clone has only one observation. The chain carries TRBV24-1 and TRBJ2-3; 8 bases align to TRBD1. V lost 5 bases to trimming and J lost 3 bases; unmatched junction nucleotides: 12. The CDR3 has 17 amino acids. The germline V gene encodes CDR1 KGHDR and CDR2 SFDVKD. The CDR3 region is CATSALESGQVTDTQYF. Here the CDR3 DNA reads TGTGCCACCAGTGCCCTCGAATCGGGACAGGTGACAGATACGCAGTATTTT.

The chain is built from TRBV11-2 and TRBJ2-1; TRBD2 agrees at 13 bases. The V and J ends lost 4 bases and 9 bases, in that order; junction bases with no gene match: 6. The germline V gene encodes CDR1 SGHAT and CDR2 FQNNGV. This CDR3 has 15 amino acids. The CDR3 region is CASSSGLAGVSEQFF. CDR3 coding DNA: TGTGCCAGCAGCTCAGGACTAGCGGGGGTTAGTGAGCAGTTCTTC.

The V and J genes are TRBV10-3 and TRBJ1-2, with D perhaps matching TRBD1 (6 bases). Germline-derived CDR1 and CDR2 are ENHRY and SYGVKD. The V end lost 11 bases, the J end lost 4 bases, and 11 bases lay between the germline ends. The CDR3 covers 11 residues. The CDR3 DNA reads as TGTGCCTCCGGACAGAGCTATGGCTACACCTTC. Its protein is CASGQSYGYTF.

This clone came up many times. This chain joins TRBV2 and TRBJ1-2, with 10 bases identical to TRBD1. The CDR3 length is 15 residues. The germline V gene encodes CDR1 SNHLY and CDR2 FYNNEI. Losses at the gene ends were 5 bases for V and 5 bases for J; bases not matched to a gene: 8. This chain's CDR3 is CASSPRQGAQYGYTF. DNA for the CDR3: TGTGCCAGCAGTCCCCGACAGGGGGCGCAGTATGGCTACACCTTC.

The chain carries TRBV19 and TRBJ1-1, with D possibly matching TRBD1 (5 bases). From germline, CDR1 is LNHDA and CDR2 SQIVND (reference sequence). There are 12 residues in the CDR3. The V gene lost 10 bases and the J gene lost 4 bases, with 13 bases spanning the gap. The CDR3 spells CATSRGGTEAFF. In DNA, the CDR3 is TGTGCCACCTCCCGGGGGGGCACTGAAGCTTTCTTT.

CDR3 in amino acids: CASSLAGRTGVSSYEQYF. The DNA of the CDR3 is TGTGCCAGCAGCTTAGCAGGGAGGACAGGGGTTAGCTCCTACGAGCAGTACTTC. This sequence joins TRBV7-2 and TRBJ2-7; 9 bases map to TRBD1. The CDR3 consists of 18 residues. With V trimmed by 0 bases and J by 0 bases, 9 bases remained unmatched. Germline assignment: CDR1 SGHTA and CDR2 FQGNSA. The variable domain in full, completed from reference TRBV7-2 and TRBJ2-7, reads GAGVSQSPSNKVTEKGKDVELRCDPISGHTALYWYRQSLGQGLEFLIYFQGNSAPDKSGLPSDRFSAERTGGSVSTLTIQRTQQEDSAVYLCASSLAGRTGVSSYEQYFGPGTRLTVT.

The J gene is TRBJ1-1, the V gene TRBV2; 8 positions agree with TRBD1. The CDR3 contains 15 residues. Trimming at V came to 6 bases and at J to 1 base, leaving 7 bases not matched to a gene. CDR1 and CDR2 from the germline V gene are SNHLY and FYNNEI. As DNA, the CDR3 is TGTGCCAGCAGATTCGACAGGGGATGGAACACTGAAGCTTTCTTT. Translating gives CASRFDRGWNTEAFF.

This clone was recorded once. V is TRBV5-4 and J is TRBJ1-1; D remains ambiguous. CDR3 length: 14 residues. Germline loops: CDR1 SGHNT, CDR2 YYREEE (reference sequence). V was clipped by 4 bases and J by 7 bases, with 17 bases between them. The CDR3: CASSPPGGRNEAFF. The CDR3 DNA reads TGTGCCAGCAGCCCCCCAGGAGGGAGGAATGAAGCTTTCTTT.

The chain has TRBV6-2 or TRBV6-3 and TRBJ1-5; possibly TRBD1 for D (5 bases). This CDR3 is 14 amino acids long. V was shortened by 5 bases and J by 5 bases, with 13 bases between the two germline ends. CDR1 and CDR2 from the germline V gene are MNHEY and SVGEGT. CDR3 nucleotides: TGTGCCAGCAGTCCCGACAGTTACTATCAGCCCCAGCATTTT. It encodes CASSPDSYYQPQHF.

The chain uses TRBV6-2 or TRBV6-3 and TRBJ1-2; TRBD1 aligns across 7 bases. The trim removed 6 bases at V and 1 base at J, leaving 17 bases unmatched. CDR1 is MNHEY and CDR2 is SVGEGT in the germline V gene. CDR3 size: 18 residues. CDR3 nucleotides: TGTGCCAGCAGCCCCCAGGACAGGCTGGCTAAATTTAACTATGGCTACACCTTC. Translation: CASSPQDRLAKFNYGYTF.

The genes are TRBV28 and TRBJ2-5, with TRBD2 as a possible D gene (8 bases). V lost 0 bases to trimming and J lost 4 bases, with 21 bases between them. Germline CDR1 MDHEN, CDR2 SYDVKM. CDR3 length: 18 residues. Written as DNA, the CDR3 is TGTGCCAGCAGTTTATGGCCGGGCCGGGAGGGGGCGGGAGAGACCCAGTACTTC. The encoded protein is CASSLWPGREGAGETQYF.

The rearrangement joins TRBV30 to TRBJ2-7; TRBD2 is a possible D gene (5 bases). Trimming shortened V by 5 bases and J by 2 bases, and 7 bases separated the two germline ends. The CDR3 has 11 residues. The V gene's germline CDR1 is GTSNPN and CDR2 SVGIG (reference sequence). CDR3 amino acids: CAWGLAYEQYF. The CDR3 DNA reads TGTGCCTGGGGACTTGCCTACGAGCAGTACTTC.

V gene TRBV19 combines with J gene TRBJ1-2, with D tentatively TRBD1 (5 bases). V was pared by 3 bases and J by 1 base, with 9 bases between. The germline CDR1 and CDR2 sequences are LNHDA and SQIVND (reference sequence). This CDR3 has 14 residues. The chain's CDR3 is CASSINRINYGYTF. The CDR3 region has the DNA TGTGCCAGTAGTATCAACAGGATTAACTATGGCTACACCTTC.

The chain has TRBV12-3 or TRBV12-4 and TRBJ1-5; D remains unclear. V lost 4 bases and J 4 bases, leaving 8 bases between the germline ends. This CDR3 comprises 13 residues. The CDR3 DNA reads as TGTGCCAGCAGTTCCCCCCCGAATCAGCCCCAGCATTTT. Translated, it gives CASSSPPNQPQHF.

V is TRBV27 and J is TRBJ2-7, with D perhaps TRBD1 (5 bases). The CDR3 is 14 residues long. V shed 6 bases and J shed 0 bases, with 12 bases lying between them. Germline CDR1 MNHEY, CDR2 SMNVEV (reference sequence). CDR3 residues: CASSRVTASYEQYF. As DNA, the CDR3 is TGTGCCAGCAGCAGGGTTACGGCCTCCTACGAGCAGTACTTC.

The CDR3 nucleotides read TGTGCCAGTAGTATAGACAGGGTTAATGGCTACACCTTC. Protein sequence: CASSIDRVNGYTF. The V and J genes are TRBV19 and TRBJ1-2, with D tentatively TRBD1 (5 bases). CDR1 and CDR2 (germline): LNHDA, SQIVND (reference sequence). The CDR3 extends over 13 amino acids. V was pared by 0 bases and J by 6 bases, with 8 bases between.

This clone was picked up one time. J is TRBJ2-3 and V is TRBV7-3, with a tentative D call TRBD1 (5 bases). V was clipped by 2 bases and J by 4 bases, with 10 bases between them. The CDR3 runs to 14 residues. CDR1 SGHTA and CDR2 FQGTGA come from the germline V gene. The CDR3 DNA reads TGTGCCAGCAGCTTAGGGGCCGTGTCAGATACGCAGTATTTT. This translates into CASSLGAVSDTQYF. The full variable domain, rest sourced from reference TRBV7-3 and TRBJ2-3, is GAGVSQTPSNKVTEKGKYVELRCDPISGHTALYWYRQSLGQGPEFLIYFQGTGAADDSGLPNDRFFAVRPEGSVSTLKIQRTERGDSAVYLCASSLGAVSDTQYFGPGTRLTVL.

The chain uses TRBV11-2 and TRBJ2-7, with D perhaps matching TRBD1 (6 bases). V lost 5 bases and J lost 0, with 14 bases in between. The length of the CDR3 is 15 residues. CDR1 is SGHAT and CDR2 is FQNNGV in the germline V gene. The CDR3: CASSTQSTGSYEQYF. The CDR3 DNA sequence: TGTGCCAGCAGCACCCAGTCGACAGGCTCCTACGAGCAGTACTTC. Variable domain in full (rest from reference TRBV11-2 and TRBJ2-7): EAGVAQSPRYKIIEKRQSVAFWCNPISGHATLYWYQQILGQGPKLLIQFQNNGVVDDSQLPKDRFSAERLKGVDSTLKIQPAKLEDSAVYLCASSTQSTGSYEQYFGPGTRLTVT.

This clone was seen a handful of times. The V gene is TRBV19, the J gene TRBJ2-1; maybe TRBD2 (6 bases). CDR1 is LNHDA, CDR2 SQIVND, per germline (reference sequence). CDR3 length equals 13 residues. The germline V and J ends were trimmed by 6 bases and 4 bases, with 10 bases remaining between them. In DNA form, the CDR3 reads TGTGCCAGTAGGGAGGGGAATTACAATGAGCAGTTCTTC. As protein: CASREGNYNEQFF.

The gene calls are TRBV11-2 and TRBJ1-5; 10 positions agree with TRBD1. Germline values: CDR1 SGHAT, CDR2 FQNNGV. J lost 4 bases, V lost 3 bases, and 3 bases had no gene match. CDR3 length: 15 amino acids. CDR3: CASSLDRGFNQPQHF. CDR3 DNA sequence: TGTGCCAGCAGCTTGGACAGGGGGTTTAATCAGCCCCAGCATTTT.

The rearrangement uses TRBV5-1 and TRBJ1-1; 10 bases line up with TRBD1. Germline-derived CDR1 and CDR2 are SGHRS and YFSETQ. This CDR3 has 18 amino acids. Trimming removed 0 bases from V and 2 bases from J; junction bases left unmatched: 10. This CDR3 reads CASSLASARDRGNTEAFF. The CDR3 DNA follows: TGCGCCAGCAGCTTGGCTTCGGCCCGGGACAGGGGTAACACTGAAGCTTTCTTT.

The chain combines TRBV10-3 with TRBJ1-2, with D uncertain. Per germline, CDR1 ENHRY and CDR2 SYGVKD. V was clipped by 6 bases and J by 3 bases, with 14 bases between them. The CDR3 length is 14 residues. The CDR3 sequence is CAIRPVQSHYGYTF. The CDR3 bases are TGTGCCATCAGGCCCGTACAGAGCCACTATGGCTACACCTTC.

CDR3 DNA sequence: TGTGCCATCAGTGACCCTAGCGGGGTCTCCACAGATACGCAGTATTTT. As protein: CAISDPSGVSTDTQYF. V gene TRBV10-3 combines with J gene TRBJ2-3; 9 bases agree with TRBD2. J gave up 2 bases and V 3 bases, and 6 bases lay outside the gene matches. This CDR3 region has 16 residues. Germline assignment: CDR1 ENHRY and CDR2 SYGVKD.

The chain uses TRBV7-9 and TRBJ2-5; TRBD2 agrees at 11 bases. V lost 5 bases to trimming and J lost 7 bases; unmatched junction nucleotides: 9. The CDR3 consists of 15 residues. Germline V gene sequence: CDR1 SEHNR, CDR2 FQNEAQ (reference sequence). CDR3 amino acids: CASSNRGLAAGTQYF. DNA for the CDR3: TGTGCCAGCAGCAACCGGGGACTAGCGGCTGGGACCCAGTACTTC.

The chain carries TRBV11-2 and TRBJ2-7, with D possibly TRBD2 on 6 matching bases. Germline loops: CDR1 SGHAT, CDR2 FQNNGV. This CDR3 contains 17 residues. V lost 0 bases and J lost 3, with 18 bases in between. The CDR3: CASSLEGRGTFFYEQYF. CDR3 nucleotides: TGTGCCAGCAGCTTAGAAGGTCGGGGGACTTTTTTCTACGAGCAGTACTTC.

The chain couples TRBV13 to TRBJ1-1, with a weak D call TRBD1 (6 bases). The germline V and J ends were trimmed by 3 bases and 1 base, with 12 bases remaining between them. Germline assignment: CDR1 PRHDT and CDR2 FYEKMQ (reference sequence). The CDR3 totals 15 residues. The CDR3 coding sequence is TGTGCCAGCAGCTTCCAATCGACAGGGAACACTGAAGCTTTCTTT. This gives the protein CASSFQSTGNTEAFF.

The rearrangement links TRBV19 to TRBJ1-2; perhaps TRBD1 as D (6 bases). The germline gives CDR1 LNHDA, CDR2 SQIVND (reference sequence). CDR3 length equals 17 residues. Trimming took 0 bases from V and 3 from J, leaving 17 bases between them. The DNA of the CDR3 is TGTGCCAGTAGTATAGATGGTTCGGGGGGCGCGGACTATGGCTACACCTTC. Translated, it gives CASSIDGSGGADYGYTF.

The V and J genes are TRBV3-1 (or the pseudogene TRBV3-2) and TRBJ2-5; D may be TRBD2 (5 bases). The CDR3 runs to 16 residues. V was cut by 1 base and J by 0 bases, with 12 bases left in between. The V gene's germline CDR1 is LGHDT and CDR2 YNNKEL (reference sequence). This chain's CDR3 is CASSQAGSSYQETQYF. The CDR3 region has the DNA TGTGCCAGCAGCCAAGCTGGCTCTAGCTACCAAGAGACCCAGTACTTC.

The V and J genes are TRBV5-5 and TRBJ2-2; TRBD2 might be the D (7 bases). Per germline, CDR1 SGHKS and CDR2 YYEKEE (reference sequence). This CDR3 contains 19 residues. Trimming stripped 0 bases from V and 0 bases from J, with 18 bases between. As DNA, the CDR3 is TGTGCCAGCAGCTTGGCCCGGGGGGCCCTCGACGCGAACACCGGGGAGCTGTTTTTT. It yields the protein CASSLARGALDANTGELFF.

This chain joins TRBV7-9 and TRBJ2-5, with D hard to call. CDR3 length: 12 residues. Germline V gives CDR1 SEHNR, CDR2 FQNEAQ (reference sequence). Trimming pared 8 bases from V and 4 bases from J, leaving 11 bases between. In DNA, the CDR3 is TGTGCCAGCGACCGACCGGGAGAGACCCAGTACTTC. Translation gives CASDRPGETQYF.